This T cell receptor (beta chain) comes out of a study of shared clonotypes between healthy human individuals. Findings and caveats of the study: The donor pool, a small one, limited the genetic and exposure-history diversity represented. The authors expected sequencing depth to affect clonotype sharing among donors.

V lost 5 bases and J lost 0; bases outside the gene matches: 5. The germline V gene encodes CDR1 SGHNT and CDR2 YYREEE (reference sequence). The CDR3 sequence is 15 residues long. An assay was performed, and its level was deep. Unsorted PBMCs provided DNA that was sequenced on ten immunoSEQ deep assay plates. Assay used: immunoSEQ multiplex PCR; TCRdb lists only in-frame clones, some missing. The sample carries nearly 500,000 clones, 70% to 80% recorded once. To note about this clone: Its antigen is not known. The sample carries other DNA sequences with the same CDR3.

The sequencing input was PBMCs. The receptor was isolated from a woman aged 40 to 50 in good health. Some clones in this sample may be carry-over from other donors' samples. The chain is built from TRBV5-4 and TRBJ2-3; TRBD2 agrees at 8 bases. The CDR3 sequence is CASRPTSGSTDTQYF. The CDR3 DNA reads as TGTGCCAGCAGGCCCACTAGCGGTAGCACAGATACGCAGTATTTT.